A selection of T cell receptor beta chains follows, all from one sample in a study of blood T cells in healthy people across ages. TCRdb used MiXCR to reprocess the 5' RACE reads, holding one entry per CDR3 protein. The table records roughly 1.5 million distinct CDR3 sequences, 40% to 45% of them present only once. Sequencing used blood. The receptors originated from a woman under 30 in good health. The CDR3 runs from the conserved cysteine through the conserved F or W. The order of the fields is CDR3 DNA, CDR3 protein, J gene, V gene, clone size, D gene. A D gene is named only where the DNA matches it firmly. Rows may omit the clone size; those that give it use once, few, many or a size class.

TGTGCCAGCAGCCCACGTGTGGGTAGCGGGAGGGCCGGGACCTACAATGAGCAGTTCTTC,CASSPRVGSGRAGTYNEQFF,TRBJ2-1,TRBV13,NA,TRBD2
TGCAGCGCCCGAACCCAGGGCGACTATGGCTACACCTTC,CSARTQGDYGYTF,TRBJ1-2,TRBV29-1,NA,NA
TGCAGCGTTGAAGGGTGGCGTCAAGAGACCCAGTACTTC,CSVEGWRQETQYF,TRBJ2-5,TRBV29-1,NA,NA
TGTGCCAGCGGCCAAGGGACAGGGGGCACCGGGGAGCTGTTTTTT,CASGQGTGGTGELFF,TRBJ2-2,TRBV12-3/TRBV12-4,NA,TRBD1
TGTGCCAGCAGCGGACAAGGCCCTCAGCCCCAGCATTTT,CASSGQGPQPQHF,TRBJ1-5,TRBV12-3/TRBV12-4,NA,NA
TGCGCCAGCAGCCGGTCGGGACGCAGGAACTATGGCTACACCTTC,CASSRSGRRNYGYTF,TRBJ1-2,TRBV4-3,few,NA
TGTGCCAGCAGCCCCCACAGGGGACCTTGCGAAGCTTTCTTT,CASSPHRGPCEAFF,TRBJ1-1,TRBV7-2,NA,TRBD1
TGCAGCGTTGGAGGGGGCGCGAGCTCCTACGAGCAGTACTTC,CSVGGGASSYEQYF,TRBJ2-7,TRBV29-1,few,TRBD1
TGTGCCAGCAGCTTAGTGGGACAGGGGATATACTACGAGCAGTACTTC,CASSLVGQGIYYEQYF,TRBJ2-7,TRBV7-2,few,TRBD1
TGTGCCAGCAGCGTAGCTACAGGCACCCTAAGCACAGATACGCAGTATTTT,CASSVATGTLSTDTQYF,TRBJ2-3,TRBV9,few,NA
TGCAGTGCTAGAGACACCGGGACTCATTCCTACAATGAGCAGTTCTTC,CSARDTGTHSYNEQFF,TRBJ2-1,TRBV20-1,NA,NA
TGTGCCAGCAGTTTTTGGGAGGCCACTGAAGCTTTCTTT,CASSFWEATEAFF,TRBJ1-1,TRBV12-3/TRBV12-4,NA,NA
TGTGCCAGCAGTTGCGGGTCTTACAGGGGCCGGAATGAGCAGTTCTTC,CASSCGSYRGRNEQFF,TRBJ2-1,TRBV6-6,NA,TRBD1
TGCAGTGCTAGGGACGAGGGGGGACCTCTCTCCTACAATGAGCAGTTCTTC,CSARDEGGPLSYNEQFF,TRBJ2-1,TRBV20-1,once,NA
TGTGCCAGCACCCTCCTCCGGGGGAATGGAGAGCAGTTCTTC,CASTLLRGNGEQFF,TRBJ2-1,TRBV7-2,few,NA
TGTGCCAGCAGCTTGCGCCCCGGGCAGGGGAAATTTTACGAGCAGTACTTC,CASSLRPGQGKFYEQYF,TRBJ2-7,TRBV7-9,NA,NA
TGTGCCAGCAGTTTTGAGTTGCACACTGAAGCTTTCTTT,CASSFELHTEAFF,TRBJ1-1,TRBV12-3/TRBV12-4,few,NA
TGTGCCAGCAGCTTAGACCTAGCGGGAGGACTCGTGTACGAGCAGTACTTC,CASSLDLAGGLVYEQYF,TRBJ2-7,TRBV11-2,few,TRBD2
TGCAGCGCTGGAGAAGATGAAGCTTTCTTT,CSAGEDEAFF,TRBJ1-1,TRBV29-1,NA,NA
TGTGCCAGCAGTCCAAACGGACTAGCGGGGGGCAGGACCGGGGAGCTGTTTTTT,CASSPNGLAGGRTGELFF,TRBJ2-2,TRBV12-3/TRBV12-4,few,TRBD2
TGTGCCAGCAGCTCACCCACCGGGACAGTTTCCTACAATGAGCAGTTCTTC,CASSSPTGTVSYNEQFF,TRBJ2-1,TRBV7-8,few,TRBD1
TGTGCCAGCAGTTACCGCGTTATCGATGAGCAGTACTTC,CASSYRVIDEQYF,TRBJ2-7,TRBV6-2/TRBV6-3,NA,NA
TGTGCTAGTGGTTGGTGGGACAGAACAGATGGCTACACCTTC,CASGWWDRTDGYTF,TRBJ1-2,TRBV12-5,NA,TRBD1
TGTGCCAGCTCACGACAGGACAGCTCCTACGAGCAGTACTTC,CASSRQDSSYEQYF,TRBJ2-7,TRBV18,NA,NA
TGCGCCAGCAGCCCGACGACAGGGGCCGAAAACTATGGCTACACCTTC,CASSPTTGAENYGYTF,TRBJ1-2,TRBV4-1,few,TRBD1
TGTGCCATCAGTGAGTCACAGGCAGCAGCTTTCTTT,CAISESQAAAFF,TRBJ1-1,TRBV10-3,NA,NA
TGCAGTGTTAGTAGCGGGAGTGCAGATACGCAGTATTTT,CSVSSGSADTQYF,TRBJ2-3,TRBV20-1,NA,TRBD2
TGTGCCAGCAGTCGTCAACCAAATAATTCACCCCTCCACTTT,CASSRQPNNSPLHF,TRBJ1-6,TRBV27,NA,NA
TGTGCCAGCAGCTTTCCCGGGGGGGGCCCAGATACGCAGTATTTT,CASSFPGGGPDTQYF,TRBJ2-3,TRBV7-9,few,TRBD2
TGCGCCAGCAGCTTGGGGGGACAGGGATTCGTCAATTCACCCCTCCACTTT,CASSLGGQGFVNSPLHF,TRBJ1-6,TRBV5-1,NA,TRBD1
TGCGCCAGCAGCTTGGCCTTCGAAGCCGGGGGGACCCAGTACTTC,CASSLAFEAGGTQYF,TRBJ2-5,TRBV5-1,few,NA
TGTGCCAGCAGCCAAGAAGCGGGGGGCTTCCAAGAGACCCAGTACTTC,CASSQEAGGFQETQYF,TRBJ2-5,TRBV4-2,NA,TRBD2
TGCGCCAGCAGCCAACCGACAGGTTTGGGAAACACCATATATTTT,CASSQPTGLGNTIYF,TRBJ1-3,TRBV4-1,NA,NA
TGCGCCAGCAGCAGGATTTCATTATCCTACGAGCAGTACTTC,CASSRISLSYEQYF,TRBJ2-7,TRBV5-1,few,NA
TGTGCCAGCAGCCTCCGGGCTAGCGGGGGGTACGAGCAGTACTTC,CASSLRASGGYEQYF,TRBJ2-7,TRBV3-1,NA,TRBD2
TGTGCCAGCAGTCCCAGGGAGGTGGGCACCGGGGAGCTGTTTTTT,CASSPREVGTGELFF,TRBJ2-2,TRBV2,NA,NA
TGTGCCAGCAAGGGGGACCCGAACACCGGGGAGCTGTTTTTT,CASKGDPNTGELFF,TRBJ2-2,TRBV7-9,once,NA
TGTGCCAGCAGCTCCCAATGGGGACAGTTAACTCTCTACACCTTC,CASSSQWGQLTLYTF,TRBJ1-2,TRBV7-2,few,TRBD1
TGTGTCAGCAGCCAGGCGGGCGCCAAAGAGACCCAGTACTTC,CVSSQAGAKETQYF,TRBJ2-5,TRBV3-1,NA,NA
TGTGCCAGCAGTGCCAGACGGACGATGAACACTGAAGCTTTCTTT,CASSARRTMNTEAFF,TRBJ1-1,TRBV6-1,once,NA
TGCAGTGCTAGACTGGGAGTGGGCCAAGAGACCCAGTACTTC,CSARLGVGQETQYF,TRBJ2-5,TRBV20-1,few,NA
TGTGCCAGCAGATTCGGGACAGGGGGATTCAATGAGCAGTTCTTC,CASRFGTGGFNEQFF,TRBJ2-1,TRBV2,NA,TRBD1
TGCAGTGGCCTGGACAGCCGAGTCTACGAGCAGTACTTC,CSGLDSRVYEQYF,TRBJ2-7,TRBV20-1,NA,NA
TGTGCCAGCAGCGCTGGCTGGTTAGCGGGAGTTTCGGAGACCCAGTACTTC,CASSAGWLAGVSETQYF,TRBJ2-5,TRBV14,few,TRBD2
TGTGCCAGCAGTTATACTAGCGGCTACAATGAGCAGTTCTTC,CASSYTSGYNEQFF,TRBJ2-1,TRBV6-5,few,TRBD2
TGTGCCAGCAGTAAGGACAGGGGTTGGCCCCAGTACTTC,CASSKDRGWPQYF,TRBJ2-5,TRBV6-2/TRBV6-3,few,TRBD1
TGTGCCAGCAGTTTAGGGACAGGGCACTTCAATGAGCAGTTCTTC,CASSLGTGHFNEQFF,TRBJ2-1,TRBV12-3/TRBV12-4,NA,TRBD1
TGTGCCAGCAGTTCGCACGATTACGAGCAGTACTTC,CASSSHDYEQYF,TRBJ2-7,TRBV12-3/TRBV12-4,NA,NA
TGCGCCAGCAGCACCGGACAGGCCAATTCACCCCTCCACTTT,CASSTGQANSPLHF,TRBJ1-6,TRBV5-1,once,TRBD1